These 12 T cell receptor beta chains originate from one sample sequenced in a study of blood T cell repertoires in COVID-19. The protocol was immunoSEQ multiplex PCR, while the TCRdb copy is restricted to in-frame clones and leaves out a portion. Of 150,000 or so clones listed, 70% to 80% were seen once; the top ten hold about 9.4%. The sequenced material came from peripheral blood. The receptors were gathered from a woman in her forties or fifties with active or convalescent COVID-19.

This clone was counted only a few times. The chain recombines TRBV7-2 with TRBJ2-7; tentative D call: TRBD2 (5 bases). Germline loops: CDR1 SGHTA, CDR2 FQGNSA. The V and J ends lost 4 bases and 0 bases respectively, with 10 bases between them. There are 14 residues in the CDR3. CDR3 amino acids: CASSSRRDSYEQYF. CDR3 nucleotides: TGTGCCAGCAGCTCACGACGGGACTCCTACGAGCAGTACTTC.

This clone occurred once. This chain uses TRBV19 with TRBJ1-1, with D tentatively TRBD1 (6 bases). The CDR3 is 15 amino acids. V lost 6 bases and J lost 4, with 18 bases in between. Germline CDR1 reads LNHDA; CDR2 reads SQIVND (reference sequence). CDR3 region: CASSNKGVGVTEAFF. Written as DNA, the CDR3 is TGTGCCAGTAGCAACAAGGGGGTAGGGGTCACTGAAGCTTTCTTT.

The V and J genes are TRBV7-2 and TRBJ2-3; D not certain. The CDR3 is 14 residues long. Germline values: CDR1 SGHTA, CDR2 FQGNSA. V gave up 5 bases and J gave up 6 bases, with 15 bases separating them. CDR3 protein: CASSNHLMADTQYF. Written as DNA, the CDR3 is TGTGCCAGCAGCAACCATTTGATGGCCGATACGCAGTATTTT. The whole variable domain, remainder taken from reference TRBV7-2 and TRBJ2-3, is GAGVSQSPSNKVTEKGKDVELRCDPISGHTALYWYRQSLGQGLEFLIYFQGNSAPDKSGLPSDRFSAERTGGSVSTLTIQRTQQEDSAVYLCASSNHLMADTQYFGPGTRLTVL.

The chain couples TRBV7-9 to TRBJ2-7, with 7 bases aligning to TRBD1. CDR1 is SEHNR, CDR2 FQNEAQ, per germline (reference sequence). The CDR3 length is 14 residues. Trimming cost V 5 bases and J 2 bases; bases outside gene matches: 6. CDR3 in amino acids: CASSRGTAAYEQYF. CDR3 DNA sequence: TGTGCCAGCAGCCGTGGGACAGCGGCCTACGAGCAGTACTTC.

V gene TRBV9 combines with J gene TRBJ2-7; D may be TRBD1 (5 bases). The CDR3 extends over 18 amino acids. Per the germline V gene, CDR1 is SGDLS and CDR2 is YYNGEE. V lost 4 bases and J lost 0, with 23 bases in between. DNA for the CDR3: TGTGCCAGCAGCAACCACGCCTCCAGGGAATTCAGCTCCTACGAGCAGTACTTC. Encoded protein: CASSNHASREFSSYEQYF.

V usage is TRBV30 and J usage is TRBJ1-4; 7 bases align to TRBD1. Looked up from germline, CDR1 is GTSNPN and CDR2 is SVGIG (reference sequence). The CDR3 contains 12 residues. Trimming took 6 bases from V and 7 from J; bases not matched to a gene: 5. The CDR3 nucleotides read TGTGCCTGCCAGGGGGTCGGTGAAAAACTGTTTTTT. Amino acid sequence: CACQGVGEKLFF.

The table lists this clone with a count of one. The rearrangement joins TRBV18 to TRBJ2-3; D remains ambiguous. Trimming left V 3 bases short and J 1 base short, with 8 bases between. CDR1 is KGHSH, CDR2 LQKENI, per germline. The CDR3 loop spans 14 amino acids. The CDR3 reads CASSPLEGTDTQYF. The CDR3 bases are TGTGCCAGCTCACCTCTCGAGGGCACAGATACGCAGTATTTT.

The table lists this clone with a few counts. The chain is built from TRBV12-3 or TRBV12-4 and TRBJ1-1, with D uncertain. Trimming stripped 6 bases from V and 2 bases from J, with 4 bases between. The CDR3 totals 11 residues. The chain's CDR3 is CASSRNTEAFF. DNA of the CDR3: TGTGCCAGCAGCCGTAACACTGAAGCTTTCTTT.

This chain links TRBV18 with TRBJ2-3; TRBD2 matches at 9 bases. Losses at the gene ends were 0 bases for V and 5 bases for J; bases not matched to a gene: 9. CDR1 and CDR2 (germline): KGHSH, LQKENI. The CDR3 runs 17 residues. This chain's CDR3 is CASSPPSAGGLGDTQYF. The CDR3 bases are TGTGCCAGCTCACCACCTTCGGCGGGGGGGCTCGGAGATACGCAGTATTTT.

The chain uses TRBV7-2 and TRBJ2-7, with D possibly TRBD2 on 5 matching bases. In germline, CDR1 is SGHTA, CDR2 FQGNSA. The CDR3 sequence is 14 residues long. V lost 0 bases and J lost 3, with 9 bases in between. The CDR3 DNA reads as TGTGCCAGCAGCTTAGCCAGCGGAAGCTACGAGCAGTACTTC. Translated, it gives CASSLASGSYEQYF.

The genes are TRBV19 and TRBJ2-3; 13 nucleotides line up with TRBD2. Trimming removed 3 bases from V and 5 bases from J; junction bases left unmatched: 8. Germline V CDR1 and CDR2: LNHDA, SQIVND (reference sequence). The CDR3 has 17 residues. The CDR3 region is CASSINQLAGGVDTQYF. CDR3 sequence (DNA): TGTGCCAGTAGTATCAATCAACTAGCGGGGGGGGTAGATACGCAGTATTTT. Combining the CDR3 with reference TRBV19 and TRBJ2-3 gives the whole variable domain DGGITQSPKYLFRKEGQNVTLSCEQNLNHDAMYWYRQDPGQGLRLIYYSQIVNDFQKGDIAEGYSVSREKKESFPLTVTSAQKNPTAFYLCASSINQLAGGVDTQYFGPGTRLTVL.

This clone was found a few times. J is TRBJ1-1 and V is TRBV29-1; 9 bases line up with TRBD1. The CDR3 has 14 residues. V dropped 5 bases and J dropped 0; count of bases not matched to a gene: 4. The germline V gene encodes CDR1 SQVTM and CDR2 ANQGSEA. CDR3 amino acids: CSVRDRVMNTEAFF. DNA for the CDR3: TGCAGCGTTCGGGACAGGGTCATGAACACTGAAGCTTTCTTT.